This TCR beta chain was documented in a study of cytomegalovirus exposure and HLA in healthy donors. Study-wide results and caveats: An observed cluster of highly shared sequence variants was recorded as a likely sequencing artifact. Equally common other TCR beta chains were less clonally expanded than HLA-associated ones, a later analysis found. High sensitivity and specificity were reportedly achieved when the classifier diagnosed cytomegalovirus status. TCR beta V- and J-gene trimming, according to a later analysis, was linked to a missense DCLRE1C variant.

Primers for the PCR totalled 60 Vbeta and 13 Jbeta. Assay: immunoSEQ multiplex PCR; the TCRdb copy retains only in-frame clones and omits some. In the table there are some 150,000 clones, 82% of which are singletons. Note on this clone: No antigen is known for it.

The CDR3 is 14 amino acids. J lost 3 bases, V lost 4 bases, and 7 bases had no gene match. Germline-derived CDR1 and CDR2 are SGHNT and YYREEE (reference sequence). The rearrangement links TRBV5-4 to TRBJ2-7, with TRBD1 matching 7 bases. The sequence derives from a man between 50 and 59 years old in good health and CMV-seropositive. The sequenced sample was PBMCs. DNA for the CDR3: TGTGCCAGCAGCACCGGGACAGAAATCTACGAGCAGTACTTC. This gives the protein CASSTGTEIYEQYF.